These 18 T cell receptor beta chains were all obtained from the same sample, sequenced in a study of cytomegalovirus exposure and HLA in healthy donors. PCR used 60 Vbeta primers and 13 Jbeta primers. Here immunoSEQ multiplex PCR was the method, and the copy in TCRdb shows in-frame clones only, minus some. This sample has under 110,000 clones; roughly 75% occur once, and the top ten carry 2.5%. The sequenced sample was PBMCs. The receptors were gathered from a man aged 40-49 years in good health and CMV-seronegative.

This sequence joins TRBV15 and TRBJ1-3; D not certain. From germline, CDR1 is LNHNV and CDR2 YYDKDF (reference sequence). The V end lost 7 bases, the J end lost 2 bases, and 9 bases lay between the germline ends. CDR3 length: 13 residues. CDR3 amino acids: CATNVTAGNTIYF. The DNA for the CDR3 is TGTGCCACCAACGTCACAGCTGGAAACACCATATATTTT. Based on the CDR3 plus reference TRBV15 and TRBJ1-3, the full variable domain is DAMVIQNPRYQVTQFGKPVTLSCSQTLNHNVMYWYQQKSSQAPKLLFHYYDKDFNNEADTPDNFQSRRPNTSFCFLDIRSPGLGDTAMYLCATNVTAGNTIYFGEGSWLTVV.

The chain carries TRBV7-9 and TRBJ2-1; D unresolved. The germline gives CDR1 SEHNR, CDR2 FQNEAQ (reference sequence). Between the trimmed V and J ends, which lost 7 bases and 8 bases, there was a span of 24 bases. This CDR3 contains 16 residues. This CDR3 reads CASNKLELVQSDEQFF. CDR3 in DNA: TGTGCCAGCAACAAACTTGAACTGGTGCAAAGCGATGAGCAGTTCTTC.

The gene calls are TRBV25-1 and TRBJ2-1; 8 bases are shared with TRBD1. The J segment lost 4 bases and the V segment lost 8 bases, leaving 10 bases of the junction unmatched. This CDR3 is 15 amino acids long. The germline V gene has CDR1 MGHDK and CDR2 SYGVNS. CDR3 region: CASGGTGDIYNEQFF. CDR3 nucleotides: TGTGCCAGCGGGGGGACAGGAGACATATACAATGAGCAGTTCTTC.

This rearrangement joins TRBV15 to TRBJ2-5; 8 bases match TRBD2. The V gene end was trimmed by 0 bases and the J gene end by 4 bases; junction bases not matched to a gene: 13. The CDR3 sequence is 18 residues long. The germline V gene has CDR1 LNHNV and CDR2 YYDKDF (reference sequence). CDR3 loop: CATSRDLTRGGSGETQYF. Here the CDR3 DNA reads TGTGCCACCAGCAGAGATCTAACTCGGGGGGGCTCCGGAGAGACCCAGTACTTC.

The chain uses TRBV2 and TRBJ2-5; tentative D call: TRBD2 (7 bases). Germline values: CDR1 SNHLY, CDR2 FYNNEI. The V and J ends lost 3 bases and 4 bases respectively, with 15 bases between them. The CDR3 is 15 residues long. The CDR3 nucleotides are TGTGCCAGCAGTGATAGGGGGGGGCCGGGAGAGACCCAGTACTTC. Protein product: CASSDRGGPGETQYF.

The V call is TRBV7-2, the J call TRBJ2-7; 9 positions match TRBD1. The CDR3 runs to 13 residues. The junction had 2 bases not matched to a gene; V was cut back by 6 bases and J by 2 bases. Germline V gene data show CDR1 as SGHTA and CDR2 as FQGNSA. The CDR3 region is CASSRQGAYEQYF. Here the CDR3 DNA reads TGTGCCAGCAGTCGACAGGGGGCCTACGAGCAGTACTTC.

Concerning this clone: Relative to the germline gene, one junction end is altered; a read error may explain this. V gene TRBV7-9 combines with J gene TRBJ1-2; D is perhaps TRBD1 (6 bases). Per the germline V gene, CDR1 is SEHNR and CDR2 is FQNEAQ (reference sequence). CDR3 length equals 13 residues. The CDR3 reads CSSSPPQGSGYTF. The CDR3, as DNA: TGTTCCAGCAGCCCGCCACAGGGCTCTGGCTACACCTTC.

This clone was seen only once. The chain combines TRBV7-8 with TRBJ2-7; tentative D call: TRBD1 (6 bases). The V end lost 2 bases, the J end lost 3 bases, and 11 bases lay between the germline ends. CDR1 and CDR2 from the germline V gene are SGHVS and FQNEAQ. This CDR3 has 14 residues. CDR3 nucleotides: TGTGCCAGCAGCTTAATTCCGGACAGCTACGAGCAGTACTTC. It specifies CASSLIPDSYEQYF.

This clone turned up a few times. The chain joins TRBV5-5 to TRBJ2-3, with 8 bases matching TRBD1. The CDR3 is made up of 15 amino acids. Germline V gene lookup returns CDR1 SGHKS and CDR2 YYEKEE (reference sequence). V trimming: 2 bases; J trimming: 6 bases; junction bases outside the gene matches: 8. CDR3 region: CASSFRTGKEDTQYF. For the CDR3, the DNA is TGTGCCAGCAGCTTTAGGACAGGGAAAGAGGATACGCAGTATTTT.

The V call is TRBV4-2, the J call TRBJ2-7; 7 nucleotides align to TRBD2. Per the germline V gene, CDR1 is LGHNA and CDR2 is YNFKEQ. The CDR3 is made up of 16 amino acids. The V segment lost 0 bases and the J segment 2 bases; nucleotides outside the gene matches: 7. The chain's CDR3 is CASSQEASGLTYEQYF. The CDR3 coding sequence is TGTGCCAGCAGCCAAGAGGCTAGCGGCCTAACCTACGAGCAGTACTTC.

This clone was seen more than once but under ten times. This CDR3 is also generated by other DNA sequences in the sample. The chain joins TRBV19 to TRBJ1-1, with D unresolved. Per the germline V gene, CDR1 is LNHDA and CDR2 is SQIVND (reference sequence). Trimming cost V 2 bases and J 2 bases, with 6 bases left between them. The CDR3 is made up of 13 amino acids. The CDR3 DNA sequence: TGTGCCAGTAGTATACCGGGTAACACTGAAGCTTTCTTT. Protein product: CASSIPGNTEAFF.

The chain couples TRBV9 to TRBJ2-5; 8 nucleotides match TRBD1. After removal of 4 bases from V and 4 bases from J, the junction contained 3 bases not matched to a gene. This CDR3 spans 13 amino acids. CDR1 and CDR2 from the germline V gene are SGDLS and YYNGEE. The CDR3 spells CASSPGQGETQYF. For the CDR3, the DNA is TGTGCCAGCAGCCCCGGACAGGGAGAGACCCAGTACTTC.

This clone was detected only a few times. This chain joins TRBV9 and TRBJ2-2, with 7 positions matching TRBD2. The CDR3 covers 15 residues. The germline V gene encodes CDR1 SGDLS and CDR2 YYNGEE. J lost 6 bases, V lost 4 bases, and 9 bases had no gene match. The CDR3 protein is CASSPRDYPPGELFF. CDR3 DNA: TGTGCCAGCAGCCCCCGGGACTACCCCCCCGGGGAGCTGTTTTTT. Full variable domain (rest looked up from reference TRBV9 and TRBJ2-2): DSGVTQTPKHLITATGQRVTLRCSPRSGDLSVYWYQQSLDQGLQFLIQYYNGEERAKGNILERFSAQQFPDLHSELNLSSLELGDSALYFCASSPRDYPPGELFFGEGSRLTVL.

V and J are TRBV6-1 and TRBJ2-7; D is possibly TRBD1 (6 bases). The CDR3 covers 13 residues. Germline V gene data show CDR1 as MNHNS and CDR2 as SASEGT. The germline V and J ends were trimmed by 7 bases and 5 bases, with 15 bases remaining between them. The CDR3, as DNA: TGTGCCAGCACCAGGGACAAAGCCAACGAGCAGTACTTC. The encoded protein is CASTRDKANEQYF.

CDR3 sequence reads: CASSEGTGGYGYTF. CDR3 nucleotides: TGTGCCAGCAGCGAGGGAACAGGGGGCTATGGCTACACCTTC. V usage is TRBV9 and J usage is TRBJ1-2, with 8 bases matching TRBD1. This CDR3 comprises 14 residues. V lost 3 bases to trimming and J lost 4 bases; unmatched junction nucleotides: 5. Germline V CDR1 and CDR2: SGDLS, YYNGEE.

The chain couples TRBV5-6 to TRBJ1-4; TRBD1 might be the D (5 bases). V lost 4 bases to trimming and J lost 3 bases, with 10 bases between them. The CDR3 totals 14 residues. Per germline, CDR1 SGHDT and CDR2 YYEEEE. As DNA, the CDR3 is TGTGCCAGCAGCCCGGGGGGGGCTAATGAAAAACTGTTTTTT. It codes for CASSPGGANEKLFF.

This clone was detected only once. V and J are TRBV7-9 and TRBJ1-5, with TRBD1 as a possible D gene (5 bases). CDR3 length equals 14 residues. The V end was cut by 5 bases, the J end by 7 bases, with 15 bases between. Germline lookup yields CDR1 SEHNR and CDR2 FQNEAQ (reference sequence). The CDR3 protein is CASSRGGTGQPQHF. CDR3 in DNA: TGTGCCAGCAGCCGGGGGGGGACGGGACAGCCCCAGCATTTT.

V usage is TRBV5-8 and J usage is TRBJ2-4, with D perhaps TRBD1 (5 bases). Trimming stripped 4 bases from V and 0 bases from J, with 11 bases between. This CDR3 has 15 residues. CDR1 and CDR2 from the germline V gene are SGHTS and YDEGEE. CDR3 DNA: TGTGCCAGCAGCCCAGGGATTATAGCCAAAAACATTCAGTACTTC. It specifies CASSPGIIAKNIQYF.